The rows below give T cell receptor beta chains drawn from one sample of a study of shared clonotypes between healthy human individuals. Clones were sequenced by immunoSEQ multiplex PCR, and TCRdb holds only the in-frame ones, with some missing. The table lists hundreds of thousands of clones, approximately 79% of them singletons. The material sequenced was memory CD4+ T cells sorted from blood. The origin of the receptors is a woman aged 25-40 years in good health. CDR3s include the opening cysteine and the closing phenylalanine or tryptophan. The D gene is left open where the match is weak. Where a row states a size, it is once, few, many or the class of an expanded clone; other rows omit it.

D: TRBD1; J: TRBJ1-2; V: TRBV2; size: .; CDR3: CASSDQGQGTPYTF; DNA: TGTGCCAGCAGCGACCAGGGACAGGGGACGCCCTACACCTTC
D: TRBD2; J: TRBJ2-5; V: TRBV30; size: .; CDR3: CASTSDPQETQYF; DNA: TGTGCCAGTACTAGCGACCCCCAAGAGACCCAGTACTTC
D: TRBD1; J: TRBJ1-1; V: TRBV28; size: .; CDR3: CASRPSGTGRNTEAFF; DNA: TGTGCCAGCAGGCCATCCGGGACAGGACGGAACACTGAAGCTTTCTTT
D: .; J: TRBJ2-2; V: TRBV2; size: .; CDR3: CASSGASGGTGELFF; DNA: TGTGCCAGCAGTGGTGCTTCAGGAGGCACCGGGGAGCTGTTTTTT
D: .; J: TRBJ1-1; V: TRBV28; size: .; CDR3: CASSFRRGTEAFF; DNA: TGTGCCAGCAGTTTTAGGCGAGGCACTGAAGCTTTCTTT
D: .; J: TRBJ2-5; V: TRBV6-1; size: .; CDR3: CASSTGPSQETQYF; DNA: TGTGCCAGCAGTACCGGACCATCTCAAGAGACCCAGTACTTC
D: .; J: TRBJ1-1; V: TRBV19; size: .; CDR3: CASTSGATEAFF; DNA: TGTGCCAGTACCTCGGGGGCGACTGAAGCTTTCTTT
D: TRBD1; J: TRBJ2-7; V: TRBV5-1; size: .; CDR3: CASSASGTGSYEQYF; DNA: TGCGCCAGCAGCGCGTCCGGGACAGGTTCCTACGAGCAGTACTTC
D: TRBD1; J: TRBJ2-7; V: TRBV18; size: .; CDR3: CASSGDSYEQYF; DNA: TGTGCCAGCTCAGGGGACAGCTACGAGCAGTACTTC
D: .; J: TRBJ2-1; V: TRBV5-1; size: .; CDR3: CASSLARADDEQFF; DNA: TGCGCCAGCAGCTTAGCCAGGGCAGACGATGAGCAGTTCTTC
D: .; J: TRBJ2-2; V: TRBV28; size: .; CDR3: CASRGPVTGELFF; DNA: TGTGCCAGCAGGGGGCCGGTCACCGGGGAGCTGTTTTTT
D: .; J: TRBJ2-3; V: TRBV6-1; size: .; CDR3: CASSPQQQTDTQYF; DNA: TGTGCCAGCAGTCCCCAGCAACAAACAGATACGCAGTATTTT
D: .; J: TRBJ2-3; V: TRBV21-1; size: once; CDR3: CASSKHGTPGNTQYF; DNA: TGTGCCAGCAGCAAACACGGGACTCCCGGGAATACGCAGTATTTT